One sample yielded the 24 T cell receptor beta chains listed below, sequenced in a study of Ad26.COV2.S vaccination and SARS-CoV-2 variants. The repertoire was sequenced with immunoSEQ multiplex PCR; TCRdb's copy has only in-frame clones and lacks some. The sample records around 100,000 clones, 82% being singletons. The sample here was peripheral blood, taken after recovery from COVID-19. The source is a human donor who had recovered from COVID-19.

This clone has only a few counts. This chain uses TRBV7-9 with TRBJ1-3, with D perhaps TRBD1 (6 bases). Germline lookup yields CDR1 SEHNR and CDR2 FQNEAQ (reference sequence). V gave up 6 bases and J gave up 0 bases, with 12 bases separating them. This CDR3 is built from 15 residues. In DNA form, the CDR3 reads TGTGCCAGCAGTAAACAGGGATCCTCTGGAAACACCATATATTTT. This codes for CASSKQGSSGNTIYF.

The gene calls are TRBV5-1 and TRBJ2-1; TRBD1 matches at 10 bases. The CDR3 spans 16 residues. Per germline, CDR1 SGHRS and CDR2 YFSETQ. With 0 bases clipped from V and 9 bases from J, the junction kept 9 bases outside the gene matches. Written as DNA, the CDR3 is TGCGCCAGCAGCTTGGAGGGACAGGGGCGCTGGGTTGAGCAGTTCTTC. Translation: CASSLEGQGRWVEQFF.

This chain links TRBV4-1 with TRBJ2-7; no clear D gene. The germline gives CDR1 MGHRA, CDR2 YSYEKL. V was cut by 1 base and J by 0 bases, with 10 bases left in between. The CDR3 covers 15 residues. The CDR3 DNA reads as TGCGCCAGCAGCCAAGGGAAGGATAGCTCCTACGAGCAGTACTTC. This codes for CASSQGKDSSYEQYF.

The V gene is TRBV10-3, the J gene TRBJ1-4; no definite D call. Germline V CDR1 and CDR2: ENHRY, SYGVKD. Trimming took off 6 bases at V and 5 bases at J, with 10 bases between the two ends. This CDR3 has 13 residues. The CDR3 sequence is CAISRGSNEKLFF. The CDR3, as DNA: TGTGCCATCAGCCGCGGATCGAATGAAAAACTGTTTTTT.

This rearrangement joins TRBV7-9 to TRBJ2-1; D is tentatively TRBD1 or TRBD2 (5 bases each). With 1 base removed from V and 1 base from J, the gap between germline ends came to 8 bases. CDR1 and CDR2 (germline): SEHNR, FQNEAQ (reference sequence). CDR3 length equals 15 residues. CDR3 in DNA: TGTGCCAGCAGCTTAGGGAGGACATCCTACAATGAGCAGTTCTTC. It translates to CASSLGRTSYNEQFF.

This rearrangement joins TRBV11-2 to TRBJ2-5; D is unresolved. In germline, CDR1 is SGHAT, CDR2 FQNNGV. Trimming took off 5 bases at V and 5 bases at J, with 3 bases between the two ends. The CDR3 loop spans 10 amino acids. The CDR3 coding sequence is TGTGCCAGCAGCCATGAGACCCAGTACTTC. It encodes CASSHETQYF. Variable domain in full (rest from reference TRBV11-2 and TRBJ2-5): EAGVAQSPRYKIIEKRQSVAFWCNPISGHATLYWYQQILGQGPKLLIQFQNNGVVDDSQLPKDRFSAERLKGVDSTLKIQPAKLEDSAVYLCASSHETQYFGPGTRLLVL.

The chain uses TRBV2 and TRBJ2-7; TRBD1 or TRBD2 may be the D gene (5 bases each). The CDR3 spans 15 residues. V was trimmed by 6 bases and J by 2 bases, leaving 17 bases between them. Germline CDR1 and CDR2: SNHLY and FYNNEI. This chain's CDR3 is CASRGTGTVTYEQYF. CDR3 DNA: TGTGCCAGCAGGGGAACCGGGACGGTTACCTACGAGCAGTACTTC. Variable domain in full (rest from reference TRBV2 and TRBJ2-7): EPEVTQTPSHQVTQMGQEVILRCVPISNHLYFYWYRQILGQKVEFLVSFYNNEISEKSEIFDDQFSVERPDGSNFTLKIRSTKLEDSAMYFCASRGTGTVTYEQYFGPGTRLTVT.

The rearrangement uses TRBV29-1 and TRBJ2-7; 7 nucleotides align to TRBD1. Unmatched junction bases numbered 10, after V lost 0 bases and J lost 2 bases. There are 16 residues in the CDR3. The V gene's germline CDR1 is SQVTM and CDR2 ANQGSEA. CDR3 in DNA: TGCAGCGTTGAAGATACGAGACAGGGCAAACCCTACGAGCAGTACTTC. Protein sequence: CSVEDTRQGKPYEQYF.

The V call is TRBV28, the J call TRBJ1-6; D gene uncertain. The V end was cut by 3 bases, the J end by 4 bases, with 4 bases between. Germline V gene sequence: CDR1 MDHEN, CDR2 SYDVKM. CDR3 length equals 13 residues. CDR3 region: CASSFQYNSPLHF. Here the CDR3 DNA reads TGTGCCAGCAGTTTCCAATATAATTCACCCCTCCACTTT.

This chain joins TRBV4-2 and TRBJ2-3; TRBD1 matches at 11 bases. The V segment lost 3 bases and the J segment 6 bases; nucleotides outside the gene matches: 11. The CDR3 is 17 residues long. Germline CDR1 and CDR2: LGHNA and YNFKEQ. CDR3 nucleotide sequence: TGTGCCAGCAGCCAGTTCCCCGGACAGGGGGCTTCCGATACGCAGTATTTT. Translation: CASSQFPGQGASDTQYF.

The chain's CDR3 is CASSLGRLNTEAFF. The CDR3 DNA reads TGTGCCAGCAGCTTGGGACGGTTGAACACTGAAGCTTTCTTT. This chain connects TRBV7-9 to TRBJ1-1; possibly TRBD1 for D (5 bases). Trimming took off 3 bases at V and 0 bases at J, with 8 bases between the two ends. From germline, CDR1 is SEHNR and CDR2 FQNEAQ (reference sequence). This CDR3 has 14 residues.

The V and J genes are TRBV6-5 and TRBJ1-1; the D is unclear. CDR3 size: 14 residues. V was trimmed by 5 bases and J by 7 bases, leaving 17 bases between them. Germline assignment: CDR1 MNHEY and CDR2 SVGAGI. CDR3 residues: CASSQPSVSREAFF. The CDR3 DNA follows: TGTGCCAGCAGTCAACCTTCAGTTTCCCGTGAAGCTTTCTTT.

The chain joins TRBV6-1 to TRBJ2-7; D is ambiguous. V was trimmed by 6 bases and J by 5 bases, leaving 11 bases between them. Germline loops: CDR1 MNHNS, CDR2 SASEGT. The CDR3 contains 12 residues. CDR3 region: CASSHGLNEQYF. In nucleotides, the CDR3 is TGTGCCAGCAGCCACGGGCTAAACGAGCAGTACTTC.

CDR3 in amino acids: CASSERISSYEQYF. CDR3 in DNA: TGTGCCAGCAGCGAGAGGATAAGCTCCTACGAGCAGTACTTC. The gene calls are TRBV28 and TRBJ2-7; D gene ambiguous. Trimming cost V 6 bases and J 0 bases, with 12 bases left between them. The CDR3 runs to 14 residues. The germline gives CDR1 MDHEN, CDR2 SYDVKM.

CDR3 sequence (DNA): TGTGCCAGCAGCTTGGCGTCAGATACGCAGTATTTT. Translation gives CASSLASDTQYF. The chain links TRBV5-4 to TRBJ2-3, with D unclear. The CDR3 contains 12 residues. The V end was cut by 0 bases, the J end by 4 bases, with 3 bases between. Germline V gene sequence: CDR1 SGHNT, CDR2 YYREEE (reference sequence).

This clone appeared a few times. V is TRBV25-1 and J is TRBJ2-7; TRBD1 or TRBD2 may be the D gene (5 bases each). Germline lookup yields CDR1 MGHDK and CDR2 SYGVNS. Trimming left V 5 bases short and J 3 bases short, with 11 bases between. The CDR3 contains 13 residues. As DNA, the CDR3 is TGTGCCAGCAGTTTTTCGGGGCGCTACGAGCAGTACTTC. Protein product: CASSFSGRYEQYF.

V gene TRBV5-1 combines with J gene TRBJ2-3; no clear D gene. CDR3 length: 17 residues. The germline V gene has CDR1 SGHRS and CDR2 YFSETQ. The germline V and J ends were trimmed by 1 base and 0 bases, with 15 bases remaining between them. The CDR3 loop reads CASSLRNSPSSTDTQYF. DNA of the CDR3: TGCGCCAGCAGCTTGAGGAACAGTCCCTCTAGCACAGATACGCAGTATTTT.

This chain joins TRBV5-1 and TRBJ2-7; the match to TRBD2 covers 9 bases. The CDR3 extends over 15 amino acids. From germline, CDR1 is SGHRS and CDR2 YFSETQ. V was clipped by 5 bases and J by 3 bases; unmatched bases: 9. CDR3 nucleotide sequence: TGCGCCAGCAGGACTTCCCTAGCGGGAATCTACGAGCAGTACTTC. This sequence encodes CASRTSLAGIYEQYF.

The V call is TRBV11-3, the J call TRBJ2-5; TRBD2 agrees at 12 bases. V shed 2 bases, J shed 4 bases, and the junction held 5 bases outside the gene matches. CDR1 and CDR2 (germline): SGHNT, YENEEA. There are 16 residues in the CDR3. This CDR3 reads CASSLRLAGGVETQYF. The DNA for the CDR3 is TGTGCCAGCAGCTTAAGGCTAGCGGGAGGGGTAGAGACCCAGTACTTC.

The DNA for the CDR3 is TGCGCCAGCAGCCACCAAAGGGACAGGGGCCGTGGAGGGGGTGGCTACACCTTC. This encodes CASSHQRDRGRGGGGYTF. The chain recombines TRBV4-1 with TRBJ1-2, with 10 bases identical to TRBD1. The V and J ends lost 3 bases and 7 bases, in that order; junction bases with no gene match: 17. Germline CDR1 and CDR2: MGHRA and YSYEKL. The CDR3 is 18 amino acids.

V gene TRBV5-4 combines with J gene TRBJ2-7; D assignment may be TRBD1 or TRBD2 (5 bases each). CDR1 is SGHNT and CDR2 is YYREEE in the germline V gene (reference sequence). The ends were cut back, 0 bases at V and 7 bases at J, with 11 bases in the middle. This CDR3 comprises 13 residues. Written as DNA, the CDR3 is TGTGCCAGCAGCTTGGATGGGGACCGGGAGCAGTACTTC. Its protein product is CASSLDGDREQYF.

The genes are TRBV18 and TRBJ2-1, with TRBD2 matching over 11 bases. Per the germline V gene, CDR1 is KGHSH and CDR2 is LQKENI. This CDR3 is built from 18 residues. The ends lost 3 bases at V and 7 bases at J; junction bases unmatched: 14. Here the CDR3 DNA reads TGTGCCAGCTCACCCCGGACTAGCGGGTTGGCCTTGGGAAATGAGCAGTTCTTC. It is translated as CASSPRTSGLALGNEQFF.

V usage is TRBV18 and J usage is TRBJ1-1; D not certain. There are 13 residues in the CDR3. The ends were cut back, 4 bases at V and 1 base at J, with 7 bases in the middle. CDR1 is KGHSH and CDR2 is LQKENI in the germline V gene. This CDR3 is CASSRQKNTEAFF. The DNA for the CDR3 is TGTGCCAGCTCACGGCAGAAGAACACTGAAGCTTTCTTT.

This chain joins TRBV4-1 and TRBJ1-1; D is unresolved. CDR1 MGHRA and CDR2 YSYEKL come from the germline V gene. This CDR3 comprises 12 residues. V shed 2 bases and J shed 2 bases, with 3 bases lying between them. The CDR3 protein is CASSQINTEAFF. CDR3 DNA: TGCGCCAGCAGCCAAATCAACACTGAAGCTTTCTTT.